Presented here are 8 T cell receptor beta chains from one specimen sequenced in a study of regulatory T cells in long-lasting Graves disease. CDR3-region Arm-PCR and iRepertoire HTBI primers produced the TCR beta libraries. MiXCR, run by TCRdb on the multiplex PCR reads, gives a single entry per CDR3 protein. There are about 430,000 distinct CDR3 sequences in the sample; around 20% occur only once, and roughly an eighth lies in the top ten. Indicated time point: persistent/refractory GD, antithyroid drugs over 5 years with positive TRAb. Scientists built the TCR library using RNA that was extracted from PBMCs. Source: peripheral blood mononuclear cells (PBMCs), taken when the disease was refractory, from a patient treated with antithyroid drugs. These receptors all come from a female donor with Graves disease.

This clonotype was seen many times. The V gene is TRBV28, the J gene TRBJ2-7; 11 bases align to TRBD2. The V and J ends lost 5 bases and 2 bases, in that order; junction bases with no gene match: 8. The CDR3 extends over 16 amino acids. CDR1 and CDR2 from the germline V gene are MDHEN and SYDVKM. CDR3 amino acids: CASSPTGLAETYEQYF. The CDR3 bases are TGTGCCAGCAGTCCGACGGGACTAGCGGAAACCTACGAGCAGTACTTC.

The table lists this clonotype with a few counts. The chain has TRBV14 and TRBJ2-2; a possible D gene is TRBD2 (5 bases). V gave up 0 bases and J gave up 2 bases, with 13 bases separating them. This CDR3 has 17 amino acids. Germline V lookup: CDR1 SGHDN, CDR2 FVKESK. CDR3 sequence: CASSQDRLAINTGELFF. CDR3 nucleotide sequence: TGTGCCAGCAGCCAAGATCGGCTAGCTATAAACACCGGGGAGCTGTTTTTT.

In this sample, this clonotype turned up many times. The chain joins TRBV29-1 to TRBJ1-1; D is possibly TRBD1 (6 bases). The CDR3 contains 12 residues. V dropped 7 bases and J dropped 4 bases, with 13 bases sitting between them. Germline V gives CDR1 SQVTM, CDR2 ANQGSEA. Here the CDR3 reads CSAATGFTEAFF. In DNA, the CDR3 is TGCAGCGCCGCTACAGGGTTCACTGAAGCTTTCTTT.

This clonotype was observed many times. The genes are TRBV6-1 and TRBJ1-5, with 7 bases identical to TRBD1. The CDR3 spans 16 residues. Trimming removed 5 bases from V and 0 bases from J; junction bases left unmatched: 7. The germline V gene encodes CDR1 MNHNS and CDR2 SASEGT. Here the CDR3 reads CASSREGQISNQPQHF. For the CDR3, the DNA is TGTGCCAGCAGTAGAGAGGGACAGATTAGCAATCAGCCCCAGCATTTT.

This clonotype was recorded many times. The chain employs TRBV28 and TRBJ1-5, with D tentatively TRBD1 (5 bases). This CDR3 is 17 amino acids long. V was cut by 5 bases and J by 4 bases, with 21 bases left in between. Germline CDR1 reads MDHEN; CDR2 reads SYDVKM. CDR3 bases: TGTGCCAGCAGTGCCACGACAGACTCCCCACCGAATCAGCCCCAGCATTTT. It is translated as CASSATTDSPPNQPQHF.

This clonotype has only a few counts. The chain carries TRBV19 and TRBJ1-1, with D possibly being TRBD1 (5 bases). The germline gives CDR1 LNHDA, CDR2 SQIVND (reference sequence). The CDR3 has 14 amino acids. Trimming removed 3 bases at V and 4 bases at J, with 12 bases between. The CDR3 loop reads CASSMRGLGTEAFF. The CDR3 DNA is TGTGCCAGTAGTATGAGGGGCCTTGGCACTGAAGCTTTCTTT.

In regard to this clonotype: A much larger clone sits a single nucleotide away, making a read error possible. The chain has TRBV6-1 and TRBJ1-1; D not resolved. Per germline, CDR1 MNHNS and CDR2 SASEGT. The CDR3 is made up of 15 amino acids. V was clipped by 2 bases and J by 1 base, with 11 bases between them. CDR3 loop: CASSELGGRNTEAFF. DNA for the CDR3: TGTGCCAGCAGTGAACTCGGAGGGCGGAACACTGAAGCTTTCTTT.

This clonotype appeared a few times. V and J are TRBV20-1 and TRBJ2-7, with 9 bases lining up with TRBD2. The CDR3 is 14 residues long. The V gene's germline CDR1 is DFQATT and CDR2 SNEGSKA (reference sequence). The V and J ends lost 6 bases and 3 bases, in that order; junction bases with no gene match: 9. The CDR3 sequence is CSASPGSGSYEQYF. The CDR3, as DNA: TGCAGTGCCTCTCCGGGTAGCGGGAGCTACGAGCAGTACTTC.